A selection of T cell receptor beta chains follows, all from one sample in a study of T cell responses to AZD1222 COVID-19 vaccine. Sequencing was performed with immunoSEQ multiplex PCR; in TCRdb, only in-frame clones are kept and a portion is missing. The table records over 120,000 clones, approximately 90% of them present only once. This sample comprised peripheral blood, obtained on day 0 of AZD1222 vaccination. All receptors come from an adult in good health. The CDR3 runs from the conserved cysteine through the conserved F or W. A D gene is named only where the DNA matches it firmly. The listing skips clone size in some rows; elsewhere it reads once, few, many or a size class.

.,TRBV2,.,TRBJ1-6,14,CASNLREINSPLHF,TGTGCCAGCAACTTAAGAGAGATCAATTCACCCCTCCACTTT
few,TRBV5-6,TRBD2,TRBJ2-2,15,CASSDSGRVAGELFF,TGTGCCAGCAGCGATAGCGGGAGGGTCGCCGGGGAGCTGTTTTTT
.,TRBV4-3,TRBD2,TRBJ2-5,16,CASSQDPGGGTETQYF,TGCGCCAGCAGCCAAGATCCGGGAGGGGGGACAGAGACCCAGTACTTC
.,TRBV24-1,.,TRBJ1-1,13,CATRATVNTEAFF,TGTGCCACCCGGGCGACAGTGAACACTGAAGCTTTCTTT
.,TRBV3-1/TRBV3-2,.,TRBJ1-2,12,CASSPRTESYTF,TGTGCCAGCAGCCCGCGGACAGAAAGCTACACCTTC
once,TRBV7-2,TRBD1,TRBJ1-6,15,CASSLGDSRNSPLHF,TGTGCCAGCAGCTTAGGGGACAGCCGAAATTCACCCCTCCACTTT
.,TRBV9,TRBD1,TRBJ2-4,14,CASSQGQGGNIQYF,TGTGCCAGCAGCCAGGGACAGGGAGGAAACATTCAGTACTTC
.,TRBV19,.,TRBJ2-1,14,CASSPAAGGYEQFF,TGTGCCAGTAGTCCCGCCGCCGGGGGATATGAGCAGTTCTTC
few,TRBV5-4,TRBD2,TRBJ2-1,15,CASSKEREFYNEQFF,TGTGCCAGCAGCAAGGAGCGGGAGTTCTACAATGAGCAGTTCTTC
.,TRBV9,.,TRBJ1-2,15,CASSVAGQGNYGYTF,TGTGCCAGCAGCGTAGCAGGGCAGGGAAACTATGGCTACACCTTC
.,TRBV5-4,.,TRBJ1-3,13,CASSLWEVNTIYF,TGTGCCAGCAGCTTGTGGGAAGTCAACACCATATATTTT
.,TRBV6-6,TRBD1,TRBJ1-3,13,CASSGTVGDTIYF,TGTGCCAGCAGTGGGACAGTCGGAGACACCATATATTTT
.,TRBV12-3/TRBV12-4,.,TRBJ1-2,12,CASSLARGGYTF,TGTGCCAGCAGTTTAGCAAGGGGGGGCTACACCTTC
.,TRBV12-3/TRBV12-4,.,TRBJ2-3,13,CASSLTRSDTQYF,TGTGCCAGCAGCTTAACGAGGTCAGATACGCAGTATTTT
.,TRBV11-2,.,TRBJ1-1,14,CASSPLRVATEAFF,TGTGCCAGCAGCCCCCTCAGGGTCGCCACTGAAGCTTTCTTT
.,TRBV9,.,TRBJ2-7,13,CASSPDYSYEQYF,TGTGCCAGCAGCCCCGATTACTCCTACGAGCAGTACTTC
.,TRBV9,.,TRBJ2-7,14,CASSVSDGYYEQYF,TGTGCCAGCAGCGTCTCGGACGGGTACTACGAGCAGTACTTC
.,TRBV5-1,TRBD1,TRBJ2-1,14,CASSLPGQYNEQFF,TGCGCCAGCAGCTTGCCGGGACAGTACAATGAGCAGTTCTTC
.,TRBV7-9,.,TRBJ1-2,13,CASSSHLVTAITF,TGTGCCAGCAGCTCACATCTGGTGACCGCGATTACCTTC
.,TRBV19,.,TRBJ1-5,16,CASSTQQGVSNQPQHF,TGTGCCAGTAGTACCCAACAGGGAGTAAGCAATCAGCCCCAGCATTTT
medium-sized,TRBV19,.,TRBJ1-5,10,CASSNQPQHF,TGTGCCAGTAGTAACCAGCCCCAGCATTTT
.,TRBV18,.,TRBJ2-7,12,CASSPNGYEQYF,TGTGCCAGCTCCCCGAACGGATACGAGCAGTACTTC
.,TRBV11-2,.,TRBJ1-1,16,CASSLGSTALNTEAFF,TGTGCCAGCAGCTTAGGCTCGACAGCTTTAAACACTGAAGCTTTCTTT
.,TRBV7-2,.,TRBJ1-1,16,CASSLSPGHSNTEAFF,TGTGCCAGCAGCTTATCTCCGGGACACTCTAACACTGAAGCTTTCTTT
.,TRBV9,TRBD1,TRBJ1-5,14,CASSARSTGTAQHF,TGTGCCAGCAGCGCCCGCTCTACCGGGACAGCCCAGCATTTT
.,TRBV5-5,.,TRBJ1-3,13,CASSRPGGNTIYF,TGTGCCAGCAGCCGGCCGGGCGGAAACACCATATATTTT
once,TRBV3-1/TRBV3-2,.,TRBJ2-3,15,CASSPRGGSTDTQYF,TGTGCCAGCAGCCCCCGCGGCGGGAGCACAGATACGCAGTATTTT
.,TRBV27,TRBD2,TRBJ2-3,16,CASSFGSGEWPDTQYF,TGTGCCAGCAGTTTTGGGAGCGGGGAGTGGCCAGATACGCAGTATTTT
.,TRBV7-2,TRBD1,TRBJ2-7,14,CASSRGRETDEQYF,TGTGCCAGCAGCAGGGGGCGAGAAACGGACGAGCAGTACTTC
.,TRBV19,.,TRBJ2-7,16,CASSIDRGARGAEQYF,TGTGCCAGTAGTATAGATCGAGGAGCCAGGGGGGCCGAGCAGTACTTC
few,TRBV6-5,.,TRBJ1-1,14,CASSPTTTNTEAFF,TGTGCCAGCAGTCCAACGACAACGAACACTGAAGCTTTCTTT
.,TRBV5-4,.,TRBJ1-4,13,CASSLRGNEKLFF,TGTGCCAGCAGCTTGCGGGGGAATGAAAAACTGTTTTTT
.,TRBV5-8,.,TRBJ2-7,15,CASSPPGRRHYEQYF,TGTGCCAGCAGCCCCCCGGGACGACGGCACTACGAGCAGTACTTC
.,TRBV21-1,.,TRBJ1-1,15,CASSKEQGRGTEAFF,TGTGCCAGCAGCAAAGAGCAGGGGCGAGGGACTGAAGCTTTCTTT
.,TRBV19,TRBD2,TRBJ2-3,14,CASKLAASGDTQYF,TGTGCCAGTAAACTAGCGGCGTCTGGGGATACGCAGTATTTT
once,TRBV19,.,TRBJ1-4,16,CASGGGVPATNEKLFF,TGTGCCAGTGGGGGAGGAGTTCCTGCAACTAATGAAAAACTGTTTTTT
.,TRBV7-2,.,TRBJ2-7,14,CASSWSGVTYEQYF,TGTGCCAGCAGCTGGAGCGGAGTCACTTACGAGCAGTACTTC
.,TRBV23-1,TRBD1,TRBJ1-1,14,CASSEDRENTEAFF,TGCGCCAGCAGTGAGGACAGGGAAAACACTGAAGCTTTCTTT
.,TRBV10-1,TRBD2,TRBJ2-3,16,CASSNGLAGATDTQYF,TGCGCCAGCAGCAACGGACTAGCGGGAGCCACAGATACGCAGTATTTT
.,TRBV5-1,.,TRBJ1-4,14,CASSSGKGNEKLFF,TGCGCCAGCAGCTCAGGGAAGGGGAACGAAAAACTGTTTTTT
.,TRBV19,.,TRBJ2-1,14,CASSPTGLYNEQFF,TGTGCCAGTAGTCCAACGGGGCTATACAATGAGCAGTTCTTC
.,TRBV5-1,TRBD2,TRBJ2-7,14,CASSGTSGMGEQYF,TGCGCCAGCAGCGGAACTAGCGGGATGGGCGAGCAGTACTTC
.,TRBV7-2,.,TRBJ2-1,13,CASRLPGGNEQFF,TGTGCCAGCAGACTTCCTGGAGGGAATGAGCAGTTCTTC
.,TRBV10-3,.,TRBJ2-1,16,CAISPSPTQSYNEQFF,TGTGCCATCAGTCCCTCTCCCACCCAGTCCTACAATGAGCAGTTCTTC
few,TRBV5-1,.,TRBJ2-3,14,CASSLAGYTDTQYF,TGCGCCAGCAGCTTGGCCGGGTACACAGATACGCAGTATTTT
.,TRBV21-1,.,TRBJ1-2,17,CASSKEGHRQPEHGYTF,TGTGCCAGCAGCAAAGAGGGTCATAGACAGCCTGAACATGGCTACACCTTC
once,TRBV28,.,TRBJ1-5,13,CASSTGSPQPQHF,TGTGCCAGCAGTACAGGGTCCCCTCAGCCCCAGCATTTT
once,TRBV11-2,.,TRBJ2-3,13,CASSLGNTDTQYF,TGTGCCAGCAGCTTAGGAAACACAGATACGCAGTATTTT
.,TRBV5-6,.,TRBJ2-7,14,CASSLGQNVYEQYF,TGTGCCAGCAGCTTGGGGCAGAATGTCTACGAGCAGTACTTC
.,TRBV5-6,TRBD1,TRBJ2-7,16,CASSLGDRTPLYEQYF,TGTGCCAGCAGCTTGGGGGACAGGACTCCCCTCTACGAGCAGTACTTC
.,TRBV30,.,TRBJ1-1,11,CAWSLLTEAFF,TGTGCCTGGAGTCTTCTAACTGAAGCTTTCTTT
.,TRBV11-3,.,TRBJ2-1,17,CASSPIYWHHRYNEQFF,TGTGCCAGCAGCCCAATCTACTGGCATCACCGCTACAATGAGCAGTTCTTC